This T cell receptor beta chain came from a study of shared clonotypes between healthy human individuals. Overall study: A donor's plate count was three for CD4 naive and three for CD4 memory; CD8 naive had two and CD8 memory one.

Study-wide points: An anticipated effect of sequencing depth on clonotype sharing among donors was recognized. Rarefaction indicated that sorted-subset sequencing remained incomplete although depth was large.

Authors' analysis steps: ImmunoSEQ output held junction-only sequences without quality scores, so filtering differed. Some clones are missing from TCRdb's copy, which holds only in-frame ones; the method was immunoSEQ multiplex PCR. V and J calls and clone size follow that table, whereas D and trimming were derived from the DNA. The sample lists roughly 1,500,000 clones; less than 99% were seen once. About this clone itself: What it binds is unknown.

The CDR3 spans 16 residues. Germline CDR1 and CDR2: SNHLY and FYNNEI. The trim removed 3 bases at V and 2 bases at J, leaving 4 bases unmatched. Sequencing was done on a sample of naive CD4+ T cells sorted from blood. Specified subset: CD45RA+ positively selected. This TCR was sampled from a man aged 25 to 40 in good health. V is TRBV2 and J is TRBJ1-2, with 12 bases that match TRBD1. The CDR3 nucleotides read TGTGCCAGCAGTGAGGGAGGGACAGGGGGCAACTATGGCTACACCTTC. It codes for CASSEGGTGGNYGYTF.